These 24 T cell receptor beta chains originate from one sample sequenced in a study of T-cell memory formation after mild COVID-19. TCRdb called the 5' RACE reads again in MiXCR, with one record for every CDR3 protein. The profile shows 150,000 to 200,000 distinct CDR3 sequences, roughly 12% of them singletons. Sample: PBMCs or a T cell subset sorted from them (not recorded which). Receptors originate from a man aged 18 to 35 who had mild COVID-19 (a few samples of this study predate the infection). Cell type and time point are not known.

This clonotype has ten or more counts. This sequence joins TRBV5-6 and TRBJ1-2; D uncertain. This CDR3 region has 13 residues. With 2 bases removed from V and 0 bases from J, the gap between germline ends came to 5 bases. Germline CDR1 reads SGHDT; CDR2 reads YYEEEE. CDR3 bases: TGTGCCAGCAGCTTCGAAGCTAACTATGGCTACACCTTC. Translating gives CASSFEANYGYTF. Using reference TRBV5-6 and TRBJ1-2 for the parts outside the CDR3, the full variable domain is DAGVTQSPTHLIKTRGQQVTLRCSPKSGHDTVSWYQQALGQGPQFIFQYYEEEERQRGNFPDRFSGHQFPNYSSELNVNALLLGDSALYLCASSFEANYGYTFGSGTRLTVV.

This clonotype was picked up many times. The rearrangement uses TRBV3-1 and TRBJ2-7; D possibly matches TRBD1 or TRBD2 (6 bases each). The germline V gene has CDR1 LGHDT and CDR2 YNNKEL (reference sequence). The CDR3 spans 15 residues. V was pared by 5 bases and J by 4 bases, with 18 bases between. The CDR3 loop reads CASSSNPGGMYEQYF. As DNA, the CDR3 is TGTGCCAGCAGCTCTAACCCCGGGGGCATGTACGAGCAGTACTTC.

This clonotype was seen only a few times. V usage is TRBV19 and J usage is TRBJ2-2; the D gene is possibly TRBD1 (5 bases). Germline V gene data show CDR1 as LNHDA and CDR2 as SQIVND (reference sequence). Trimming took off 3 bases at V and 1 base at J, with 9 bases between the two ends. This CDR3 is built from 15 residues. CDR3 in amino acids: CASSIGAENTGELFF. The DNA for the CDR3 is TGTGCCAGTAGTATTGGGGCAGAGAACACCGGGGAGCTGTTTTTT. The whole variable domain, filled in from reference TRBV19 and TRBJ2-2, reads DGGITQSPKYLFRKEGQNVTLSCEQNLNHDAMYWYRQDPGQGLRLIYYSQIVNDFQKGDIAEGYSVSREKKESFPLTVTSAQKNPTAFYLCASSIGAENTGELFFGEGSRLTVL.

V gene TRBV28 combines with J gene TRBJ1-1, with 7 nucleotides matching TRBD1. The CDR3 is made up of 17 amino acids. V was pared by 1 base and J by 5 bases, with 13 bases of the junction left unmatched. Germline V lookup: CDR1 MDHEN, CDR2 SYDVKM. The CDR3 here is CASSLLQAGGIGTEAFF. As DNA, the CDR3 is TGTGCCAGCAGTTTATTGCAAGCAGGGGGAATAGGTACTGAAGCTTTCTTT.

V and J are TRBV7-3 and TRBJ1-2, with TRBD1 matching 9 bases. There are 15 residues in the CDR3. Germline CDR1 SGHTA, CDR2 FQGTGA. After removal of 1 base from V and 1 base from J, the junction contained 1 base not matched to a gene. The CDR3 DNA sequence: TGTGCCAGCAGCTTAAGGGACAGGGATAACTATGGCTACACCTTC. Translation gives CASSLRDRDNYGYTF.

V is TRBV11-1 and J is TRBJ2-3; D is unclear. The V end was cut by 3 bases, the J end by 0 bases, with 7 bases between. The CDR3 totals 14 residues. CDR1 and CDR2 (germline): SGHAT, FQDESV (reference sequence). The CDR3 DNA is TGTGCCAGCAGCTTTGGTATGAGCACAGATACGCAGTATTTT. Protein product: CASSFGMSTDTQYF.

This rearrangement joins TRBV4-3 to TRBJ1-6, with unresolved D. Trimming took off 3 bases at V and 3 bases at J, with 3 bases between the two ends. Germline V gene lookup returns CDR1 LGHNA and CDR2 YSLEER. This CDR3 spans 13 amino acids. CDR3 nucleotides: TGCGCCAGCAGCCAGGACTATAATTCACCCCTCCACTTT. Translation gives CASSQDYNSPLHF.

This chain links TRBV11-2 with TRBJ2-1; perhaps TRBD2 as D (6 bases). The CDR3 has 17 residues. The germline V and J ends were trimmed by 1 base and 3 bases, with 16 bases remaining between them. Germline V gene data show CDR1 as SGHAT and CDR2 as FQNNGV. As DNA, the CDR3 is TGTGCCAGCAGCTTAGTTGGGACTCCACGGAACTACAATGAGCAGTTCTTC. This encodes CASSLVGTPRNYNEQFF.

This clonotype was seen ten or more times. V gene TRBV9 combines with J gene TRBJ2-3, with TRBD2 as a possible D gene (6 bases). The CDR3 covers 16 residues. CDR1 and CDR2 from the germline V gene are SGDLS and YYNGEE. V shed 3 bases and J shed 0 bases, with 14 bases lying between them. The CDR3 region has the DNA TGTGCCAGCAGCGGAGGGACTGTTCGAAGCACAGATACGCAGTATTTT. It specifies CASSGGTVRSTDTQYF. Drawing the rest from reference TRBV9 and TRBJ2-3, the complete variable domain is DSGVTQTPKHLITATGQRVTLRCSPRSGDLSVYWYQQSLDQGLQFLIQYYNGEERAKGNILERFSAQQFPDLHSELNLSSLELGDSALYFCASSGGTVRSTDTQYFGPGTRLTVL.

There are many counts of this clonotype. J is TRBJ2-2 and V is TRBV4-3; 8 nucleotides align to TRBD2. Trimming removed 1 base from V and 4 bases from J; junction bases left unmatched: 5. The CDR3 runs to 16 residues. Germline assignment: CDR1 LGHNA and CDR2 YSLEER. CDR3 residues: CASSQVAGGRTGELFF. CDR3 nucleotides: TGCGCCAGCAGCCAAGTTGCGGGGGGCCGCACCGGGGAGCTGTTTTTT.

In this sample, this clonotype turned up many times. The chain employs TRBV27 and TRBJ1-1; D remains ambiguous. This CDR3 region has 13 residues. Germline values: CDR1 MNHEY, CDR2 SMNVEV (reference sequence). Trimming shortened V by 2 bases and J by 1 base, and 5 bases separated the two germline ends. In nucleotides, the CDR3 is TGTGCCAGCAGTTTAATGGCGAACACTGAAGCTTTCTTT. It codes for CASSLMANTEAFF.

The CDR3 is CASMRSGETQYF. The CDR3 DNA sequence: TGTGCCAGCATGAGATCAGGGGAGACCCAGTACTTC. This chain joins TRBV28 and TRBJ2-5, with D possibly matching TRBD1 (5 bases). V gave up 7 bases and J gave up 5 bases, with 11 bases separating them. CDR1 is MDHEN, CDR2 SYDVKM, per germline. The length of the CDR3 is 12 residues.

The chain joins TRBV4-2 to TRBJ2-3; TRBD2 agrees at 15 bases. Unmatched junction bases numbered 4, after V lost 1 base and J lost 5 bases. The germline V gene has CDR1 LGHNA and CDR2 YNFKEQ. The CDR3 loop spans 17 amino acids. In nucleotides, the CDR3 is TGTGCCAGCAGCCAAGTCGGGACTAGCGGGGGGCGAGATACGCAGTATTTT. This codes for CASSQVGTSGGRDTQYF.

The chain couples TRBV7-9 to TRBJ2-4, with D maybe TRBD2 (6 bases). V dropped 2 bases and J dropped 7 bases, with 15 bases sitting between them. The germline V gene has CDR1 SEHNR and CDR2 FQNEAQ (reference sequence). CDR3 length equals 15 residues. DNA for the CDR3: TGTGCCAGCAGCTTATTGGGAACTAGCACGAACATTCAGTACTTC. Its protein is CASSLLGTSTNIQYF.

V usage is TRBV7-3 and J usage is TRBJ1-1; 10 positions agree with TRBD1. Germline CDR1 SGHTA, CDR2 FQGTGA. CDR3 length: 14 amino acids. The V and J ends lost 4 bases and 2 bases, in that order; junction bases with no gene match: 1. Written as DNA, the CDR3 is TGTGCCAGCAGCTCGACAGGGGGCAACACTGAAGCTTTCTTT. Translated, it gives CASSSTGGNTEAFF.

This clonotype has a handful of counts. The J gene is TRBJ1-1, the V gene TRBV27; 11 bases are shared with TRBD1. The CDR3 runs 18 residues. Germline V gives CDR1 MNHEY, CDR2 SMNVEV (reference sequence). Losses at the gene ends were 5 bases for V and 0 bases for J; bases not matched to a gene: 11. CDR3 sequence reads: CASSPSDRGLPLNTEAFF. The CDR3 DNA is TGTGCCAGCAGTCCGTCGGACAGGGGGCTTCCATTGAACACTGAAGCTTTCTTT.

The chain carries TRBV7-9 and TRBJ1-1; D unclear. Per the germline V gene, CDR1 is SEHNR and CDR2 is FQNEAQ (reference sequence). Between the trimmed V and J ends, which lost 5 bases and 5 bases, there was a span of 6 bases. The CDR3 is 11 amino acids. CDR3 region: CASSIETEAFF. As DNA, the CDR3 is TGTGCCAGCAGCATTGAGACTGAAGCTTTCTTT.

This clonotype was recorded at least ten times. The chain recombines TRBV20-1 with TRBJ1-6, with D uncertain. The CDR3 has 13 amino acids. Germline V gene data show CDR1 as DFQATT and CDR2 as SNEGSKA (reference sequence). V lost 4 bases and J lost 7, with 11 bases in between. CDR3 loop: CSAKRQANSPLHF. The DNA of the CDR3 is TGCAGTGCTAAGAGGCAGGCGAATTCACCCCTCCACTTT.

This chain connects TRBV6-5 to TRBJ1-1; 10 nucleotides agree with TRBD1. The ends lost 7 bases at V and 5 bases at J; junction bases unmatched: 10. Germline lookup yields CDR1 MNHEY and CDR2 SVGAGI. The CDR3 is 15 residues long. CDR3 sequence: CASTTRDRGGTEAFF. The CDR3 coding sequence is TGTGCCAGCACCACAAGGGACAGGGGAGGGACTGAAGCTTTCTTT.

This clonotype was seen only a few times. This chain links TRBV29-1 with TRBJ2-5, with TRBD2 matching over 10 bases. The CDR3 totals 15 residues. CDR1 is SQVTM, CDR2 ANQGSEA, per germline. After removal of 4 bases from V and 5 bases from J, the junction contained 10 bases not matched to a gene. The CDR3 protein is CSVVQSGGAGETQYF. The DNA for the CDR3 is TGCAGCGTTGTTCAGAGCGGGGGGGCCGGTGAGACCCAGTACTTC.

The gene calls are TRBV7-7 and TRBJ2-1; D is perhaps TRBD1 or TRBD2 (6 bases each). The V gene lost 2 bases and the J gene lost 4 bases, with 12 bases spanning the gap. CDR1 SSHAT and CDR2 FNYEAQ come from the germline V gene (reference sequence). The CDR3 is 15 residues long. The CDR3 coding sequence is TGTGCCAGCAGCTTACCGGGGGCGGGTTACAATGAGCAGTTCTTC. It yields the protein CASSLPGAGYNEQFF.

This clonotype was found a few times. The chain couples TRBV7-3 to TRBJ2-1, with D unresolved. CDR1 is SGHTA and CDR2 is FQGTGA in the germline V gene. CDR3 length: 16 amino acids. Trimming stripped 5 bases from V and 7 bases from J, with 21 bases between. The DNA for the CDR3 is TGTGCCAGCAGCCCCCGCTTGGATGTCCTACGGAATGAGCAGTTCTTC. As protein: CASSPRLDVLRNEQFF.

CDR3 in DNA: TGTGCCAGCAGTCAACCGGGGACAGGCGGTTACTGGGCTTTCTTT. It yields the protein CASSQPGTGGYWAFF. The chain has TRBV2 and TRBJ1-1, with 8 bases lining up with TRBD1. From germline, CDR1 is SNHLY and CDR2 FYNNEI. This CDR3 spans 15 amino acids. Trimming removed 5 bases from V and 11 bases from J; junction bases left unmatched: 16.

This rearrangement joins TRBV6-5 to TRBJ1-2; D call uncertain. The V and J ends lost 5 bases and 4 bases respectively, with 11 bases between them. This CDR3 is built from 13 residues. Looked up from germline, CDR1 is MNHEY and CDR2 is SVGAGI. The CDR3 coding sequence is TGTGCCAGCAGTCCCCGGACGGTCTATGGCTACACCTTC. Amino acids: CASSPRTVYGYTF.